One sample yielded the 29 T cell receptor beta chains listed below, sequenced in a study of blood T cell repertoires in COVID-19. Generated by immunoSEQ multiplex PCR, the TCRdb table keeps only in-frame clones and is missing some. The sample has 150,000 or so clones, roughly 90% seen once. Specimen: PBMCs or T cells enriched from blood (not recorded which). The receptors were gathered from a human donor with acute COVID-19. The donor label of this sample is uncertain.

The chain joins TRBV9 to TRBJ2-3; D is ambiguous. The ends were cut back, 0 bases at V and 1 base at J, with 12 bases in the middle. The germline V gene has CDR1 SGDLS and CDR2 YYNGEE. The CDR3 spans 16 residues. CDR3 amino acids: CASSVDRQARTDTQYF. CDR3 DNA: TGTGCCAGCAGCGTAGACCGCCAGGCTCGCACAGATACGCAGTATTTT. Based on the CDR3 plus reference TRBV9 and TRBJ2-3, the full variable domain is DSGVTQTPKHLITATGQRVTLRCSPRSGDLSVYWYQQSLDQGLQFLIQYYNGEERAKGNILERFSAQQFPDLHSELNLSSLELGDSALYFCASSVDRQARTDTQYFGPGTRLTVL.

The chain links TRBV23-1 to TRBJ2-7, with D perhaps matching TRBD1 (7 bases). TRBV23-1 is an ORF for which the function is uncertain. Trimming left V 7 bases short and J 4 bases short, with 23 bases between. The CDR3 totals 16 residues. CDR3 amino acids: CASMGRGQQNQYEQYF. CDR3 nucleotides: TGCGCCAGCATGGGGCGGGGACAGCAAAACCAATACGAGCAGTACTTC.

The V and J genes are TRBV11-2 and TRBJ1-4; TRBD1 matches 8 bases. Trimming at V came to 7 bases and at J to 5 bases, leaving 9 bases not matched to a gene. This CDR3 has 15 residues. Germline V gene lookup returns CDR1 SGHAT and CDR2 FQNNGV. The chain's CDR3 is CASTLGQGANEKLFF. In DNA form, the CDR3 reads TGTGCCAGCACCCTAGGGCAGGGGGCGAATGAAAAACTGTTTTTT. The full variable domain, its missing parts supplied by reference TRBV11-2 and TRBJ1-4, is EAGVAQSPRYKIIEKRQSVAFWCNPISGHATLYWYQQILGQGPKLLIQFQNNGVVDDSQLPKDRFSAERLKGVDSTLKIQPAKLEDSAVYLCASTLGQGANEKLFFGSGTQLSVL.

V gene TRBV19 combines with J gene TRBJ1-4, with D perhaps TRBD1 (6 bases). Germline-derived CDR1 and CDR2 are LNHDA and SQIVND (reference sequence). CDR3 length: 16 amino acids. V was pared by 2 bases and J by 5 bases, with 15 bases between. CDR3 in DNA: TGTGCCAGTAGTATACGGTTACAGGGAGGGAATGAAAAACTGTTTTTT. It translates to CASSIRLQGGNEKLFF.

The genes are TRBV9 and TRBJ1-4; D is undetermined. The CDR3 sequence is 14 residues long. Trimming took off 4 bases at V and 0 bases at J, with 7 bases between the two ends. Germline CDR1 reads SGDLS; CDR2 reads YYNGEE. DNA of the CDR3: TGTGCCAGCAGCCGTTTTACAACTAATGAAAAACTGTTTTTT. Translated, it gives CASSRFTTNEKLFF.

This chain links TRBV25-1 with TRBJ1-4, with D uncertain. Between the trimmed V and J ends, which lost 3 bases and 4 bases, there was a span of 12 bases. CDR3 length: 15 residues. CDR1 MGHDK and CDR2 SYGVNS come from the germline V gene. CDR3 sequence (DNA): TGTGCCAGCAGTGATCCCGACACCTTTAATGAAAAACTGTTTTTT. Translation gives CASSDPDTFNEKLFF.

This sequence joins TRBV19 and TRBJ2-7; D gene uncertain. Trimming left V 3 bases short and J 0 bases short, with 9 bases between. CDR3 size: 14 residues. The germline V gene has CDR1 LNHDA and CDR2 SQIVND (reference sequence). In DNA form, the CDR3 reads TGTGCCAGTAGTATTGGCCGGAGCTCCTACGAGCAGTACTTC. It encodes CASSIGRSSYEQYF. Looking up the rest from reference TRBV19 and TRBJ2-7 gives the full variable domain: DGGITQSPKYLFRKEGQNVTLSCEQNLNHDAMYWYRQDPGQGLRLIYYSQIVNDFQKGDIAEGYSVSREKKESFPLTVTSAQKNPTAFYLCASSIGRSSYEQYFGPGTRLTVT.

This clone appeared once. The CDR3 region is CASSPSGSTDTQYF. For the CDR3, the DNA is TGTGCCAGCAGCCCTAGCGGCAGCACAGATACGCAGTATTTT. The chain uses TRBV7-3 and TRBJ2-3; 7 positions agree with TRBD2. The germline gives CDR1 SGHTA, CDR2 FQGTGA. The junction had 2 bases not matched to a gene; V was cut back by 5 bases and J by 0 bases. The CDR3 has 14 residues. Combining the CDR3 with reference TRBV7-3 and TRBJ2-3 gives the whole variable domain GAGVSQTPSNKVTEKGKYVELRCDPISGHTALYWYRQSLGQGPEFLIYFQGTGAADDSGLPNDRFFAVRPEGSVSTLKIQRTERGDSAVYLCASSPSGSTDTQYFGPGTRLTVL.

CDR3 DNA: TGCGCCAGCCACAACCGGCCCGGTCAGGACTATGGCTACACCTTC. The encoded protein is CASHNRPGQDYGYTF. The genes are TRBV5-1 and TRBJ1-2, with D unclear. The CDR3 consists of 15 residues. V lost 7 bases, J lost 3 bases, and 19 bases lay in between. Germline V gene lookup returns CDR1 SGHRS and CDR2 YFSETQ.

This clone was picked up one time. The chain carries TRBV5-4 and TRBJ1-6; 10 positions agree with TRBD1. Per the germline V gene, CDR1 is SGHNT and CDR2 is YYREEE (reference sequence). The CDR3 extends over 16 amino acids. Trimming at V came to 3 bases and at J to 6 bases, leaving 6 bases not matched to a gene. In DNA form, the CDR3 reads TGTGCCAGCAGCTCACCGGGACAGGGGTTTAATTCACCCCTCCACTTT. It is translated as CASSSPGQGFNSPLHF.

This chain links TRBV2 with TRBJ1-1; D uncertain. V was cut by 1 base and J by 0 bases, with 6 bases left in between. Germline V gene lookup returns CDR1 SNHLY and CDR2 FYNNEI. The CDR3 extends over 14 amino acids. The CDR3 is CASSEEALNTEAFF. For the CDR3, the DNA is TGTGCCAGCAGTGAAGAAGCATTGAACACTGAAGCTTTCTTT.

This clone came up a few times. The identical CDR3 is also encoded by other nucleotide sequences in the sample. CDR3: CASSGTGGNQPQHF. In DNA form, the CDR3 reads TGTGCCAGTAGTGGGACAGGGGGCAATCAGCCCCAGCATTTT. The genes are TRBV19 and TRBJ1-5; 10 positions match TRBD1. The CDR3 is 14 amino acids. With V trimmed by 5 bases and J by 2 bases, 0 bases remained unmatched. Germline lookup yields CDR1 LNHDA and CDR2 SQIVND (reference sequence).

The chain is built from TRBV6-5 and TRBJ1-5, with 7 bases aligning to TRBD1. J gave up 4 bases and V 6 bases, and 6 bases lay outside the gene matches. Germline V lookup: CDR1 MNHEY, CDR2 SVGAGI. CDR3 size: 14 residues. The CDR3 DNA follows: TGTGCCAGCAGGACTCTACAGGGGAATCAGCCCCAGCATTTT. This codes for CASRTLQGNQPQHF.

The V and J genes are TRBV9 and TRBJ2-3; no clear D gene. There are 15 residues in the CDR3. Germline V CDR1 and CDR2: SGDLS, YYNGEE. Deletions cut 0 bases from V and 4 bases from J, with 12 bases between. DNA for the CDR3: TGTGCCAGCAGCGTAGGAACCCTAACTTCAGATACGCAGTATTTT. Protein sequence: CASSVGTLTSDTQYF.

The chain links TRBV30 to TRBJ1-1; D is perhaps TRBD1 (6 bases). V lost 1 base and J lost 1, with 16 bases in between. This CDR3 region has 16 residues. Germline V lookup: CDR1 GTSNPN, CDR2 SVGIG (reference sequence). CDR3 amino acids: CAWSGGEGGQNTEAFF. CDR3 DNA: TGTGCCTGGAGTGGGGGTGAGGGGGGGCAGAACACTGAAGCTTTCTTT.

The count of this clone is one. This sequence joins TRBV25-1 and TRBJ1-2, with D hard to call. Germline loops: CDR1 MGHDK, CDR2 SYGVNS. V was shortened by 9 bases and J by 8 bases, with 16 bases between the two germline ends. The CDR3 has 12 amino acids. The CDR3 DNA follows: TGTGCCAGTACCCCGGGGAATGGAGGCTACACCTTC. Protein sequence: CASTPGNGGYTF.

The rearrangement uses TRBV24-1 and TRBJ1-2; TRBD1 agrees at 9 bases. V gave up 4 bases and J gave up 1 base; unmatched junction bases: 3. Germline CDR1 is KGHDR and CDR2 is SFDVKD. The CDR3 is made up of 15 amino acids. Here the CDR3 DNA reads TGTGCCACCAGTGAGGGGACAGGGCTTAACTATGGCTACACCTTC. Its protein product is CATSEGTGLNYGYTF.

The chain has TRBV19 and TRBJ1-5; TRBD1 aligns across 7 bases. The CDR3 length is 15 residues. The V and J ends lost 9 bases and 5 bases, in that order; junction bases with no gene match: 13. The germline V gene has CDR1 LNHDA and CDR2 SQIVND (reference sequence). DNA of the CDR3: TGTGCCAGCAGCCCCGACAGGGTTTCATATCAGCCCCAGCATTTT. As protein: CASSPDRVSYQPQHF.

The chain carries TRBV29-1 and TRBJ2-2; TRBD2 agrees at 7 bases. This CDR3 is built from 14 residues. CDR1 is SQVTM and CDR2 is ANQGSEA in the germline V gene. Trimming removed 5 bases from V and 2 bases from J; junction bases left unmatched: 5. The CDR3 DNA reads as TGCAGCGTTCGGCCGGGACTAAACACCGGGGAGCTGTTTTTT. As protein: CSVRPGLNTGELFF.

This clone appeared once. The CDR3 loop reads CAWSLGVRFWNEQFF. CDR3 nucleotide sequence: TGTGCCTGGAGTCTAGGTGTCCGTTTTTGGAATGAGCAGTTCTTC. This chain links TRBV30 with TRBJ2-1; D is ambiguous. The V gene lost 2 bases and the J gene lost 7 bases, with 18 bases spanning the gap. Looked up from germline, CDR1 is GTSNPN and CDR2 is SVGIG (reference sequence). This CDR3 has 15 residues.

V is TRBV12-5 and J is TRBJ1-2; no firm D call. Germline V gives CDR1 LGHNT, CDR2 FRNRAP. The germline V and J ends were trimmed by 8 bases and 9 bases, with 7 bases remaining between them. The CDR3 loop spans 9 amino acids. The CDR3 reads CASWLSYTF. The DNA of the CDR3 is TGTGCTAGTTGGCTGAGCTACACCTTC.

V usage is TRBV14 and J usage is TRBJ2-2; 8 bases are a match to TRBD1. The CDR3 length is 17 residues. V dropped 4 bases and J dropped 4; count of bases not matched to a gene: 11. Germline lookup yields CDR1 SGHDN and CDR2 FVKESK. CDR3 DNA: TGTGCCAGCAGCCTTAAGACAGGGGTGGTAGGCACCGGGGAGCTGTTTTTT. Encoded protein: CASSLKTGVVGTGELFF.

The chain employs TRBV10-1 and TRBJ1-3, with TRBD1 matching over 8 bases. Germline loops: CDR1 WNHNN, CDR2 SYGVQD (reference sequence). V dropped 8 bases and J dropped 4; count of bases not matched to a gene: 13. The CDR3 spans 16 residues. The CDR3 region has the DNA TGCGCCAGCGGGGGGAACAGGGGGTCCTTGGGAAACACCATATATTTT. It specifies CASGGNRGSLGNTIYF.

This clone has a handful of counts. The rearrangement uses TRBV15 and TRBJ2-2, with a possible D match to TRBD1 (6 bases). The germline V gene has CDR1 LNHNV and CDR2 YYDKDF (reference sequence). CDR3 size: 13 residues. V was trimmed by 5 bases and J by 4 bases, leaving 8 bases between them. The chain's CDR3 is CATSLGGTGELFF. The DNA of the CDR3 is TGTGCCACCAGCCTAGGGGGCACCGGGGAGCTGTTTTTT.

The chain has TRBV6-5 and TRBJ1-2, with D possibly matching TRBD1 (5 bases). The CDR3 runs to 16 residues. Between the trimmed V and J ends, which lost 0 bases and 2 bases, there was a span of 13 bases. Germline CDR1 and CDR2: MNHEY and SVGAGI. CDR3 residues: CASSYSSRRGNYGYTF. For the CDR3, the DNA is TGTGCCAGCAGTTACTCGTCTAGACGGGGGAACTATGGCTACACCTTC.

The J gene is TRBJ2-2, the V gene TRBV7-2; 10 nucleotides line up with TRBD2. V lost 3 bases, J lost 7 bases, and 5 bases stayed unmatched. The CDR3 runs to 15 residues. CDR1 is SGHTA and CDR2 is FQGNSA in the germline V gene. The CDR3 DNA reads TGTGCCAGCAGCTTCAAGCGGGGGGGCCACGGGGAGCTGTTTTTT. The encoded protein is CASSFKRGGHGELFF.

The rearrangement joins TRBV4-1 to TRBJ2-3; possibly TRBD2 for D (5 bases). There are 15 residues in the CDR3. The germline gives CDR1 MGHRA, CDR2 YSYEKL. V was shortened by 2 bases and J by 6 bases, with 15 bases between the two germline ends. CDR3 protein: CASSQSRLERDTQYF. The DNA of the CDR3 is TGCGCCAGCAGCCAATCAAGGTTAGAGCGGGATACGCAGTATTTT.

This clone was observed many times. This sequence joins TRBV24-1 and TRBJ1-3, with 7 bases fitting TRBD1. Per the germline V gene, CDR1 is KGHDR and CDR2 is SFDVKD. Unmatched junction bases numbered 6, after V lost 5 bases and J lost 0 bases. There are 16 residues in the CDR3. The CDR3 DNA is TGTGCCACCAGTGCCTCGACAGGGACCTCTGGAAACACCATATATTTT. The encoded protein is CATSASTGTSGNTIYF.

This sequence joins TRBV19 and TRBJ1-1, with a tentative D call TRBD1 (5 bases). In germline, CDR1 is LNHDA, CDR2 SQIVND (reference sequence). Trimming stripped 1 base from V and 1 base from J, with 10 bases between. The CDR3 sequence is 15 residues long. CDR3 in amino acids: CASSIGGLQNTEAFF. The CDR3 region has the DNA TGTGCCAGTAGTATAGGGGGACTTCAGAACACTGAAGCTTTCTTT. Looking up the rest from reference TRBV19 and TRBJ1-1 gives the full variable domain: DGGITQSPKYLFRKEGQNVTLSCEQNLNHDAMYWYRQDPGQGLRLIYYSQIVNDFQKGDIAEGYSVSREKKESFPLTVTSAQKNPTAFYLCASSIGGLQNTEAFFGQGTRLTVV.